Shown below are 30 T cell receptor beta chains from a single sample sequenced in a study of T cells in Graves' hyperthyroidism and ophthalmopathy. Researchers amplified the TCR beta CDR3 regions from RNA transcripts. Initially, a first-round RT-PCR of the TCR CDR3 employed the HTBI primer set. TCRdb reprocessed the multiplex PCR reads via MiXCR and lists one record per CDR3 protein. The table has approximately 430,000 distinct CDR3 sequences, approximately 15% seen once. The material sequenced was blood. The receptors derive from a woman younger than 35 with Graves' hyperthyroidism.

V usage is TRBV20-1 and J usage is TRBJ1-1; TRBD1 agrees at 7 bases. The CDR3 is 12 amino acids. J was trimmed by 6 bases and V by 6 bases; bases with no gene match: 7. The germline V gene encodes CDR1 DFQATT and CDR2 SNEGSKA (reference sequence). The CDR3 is CSATRQGSEAFF. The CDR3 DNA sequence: TGCAGTGCGACCCGACAGGGATCTGAAGCTTTCTTT.

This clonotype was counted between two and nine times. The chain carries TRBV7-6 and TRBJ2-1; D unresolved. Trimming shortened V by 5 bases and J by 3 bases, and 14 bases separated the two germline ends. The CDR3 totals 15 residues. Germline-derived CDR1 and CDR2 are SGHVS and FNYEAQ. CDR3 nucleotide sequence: TGTGCCAGCAGCCCAGAGGTACCCTTCTACAATGAGCAGTTCTTC. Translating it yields CASSPEVPFYNEQFF.

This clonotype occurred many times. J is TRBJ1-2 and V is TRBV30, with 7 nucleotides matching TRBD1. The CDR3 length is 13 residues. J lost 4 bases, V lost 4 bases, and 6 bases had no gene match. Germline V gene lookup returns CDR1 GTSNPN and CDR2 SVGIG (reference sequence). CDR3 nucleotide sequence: TGTGCCTGGAAAACAGGGGATTCCTATGGCTACACCTTC. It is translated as CAWKTGDSYGYTF.

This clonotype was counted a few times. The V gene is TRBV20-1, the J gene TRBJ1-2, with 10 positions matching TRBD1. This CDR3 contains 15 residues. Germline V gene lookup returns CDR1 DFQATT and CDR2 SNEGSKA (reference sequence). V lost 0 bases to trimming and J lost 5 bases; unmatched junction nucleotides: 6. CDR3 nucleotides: TGCAGTGCTAGAGATCGGGACAGGGGTCAATATGGCTACACCTTC. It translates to CSARDRDRGQYGYTF.

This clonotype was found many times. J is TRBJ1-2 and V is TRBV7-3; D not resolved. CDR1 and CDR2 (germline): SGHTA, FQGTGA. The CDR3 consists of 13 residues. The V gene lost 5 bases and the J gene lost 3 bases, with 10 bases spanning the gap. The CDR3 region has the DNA TGTGCCAGCAGCCCCGACGCTGACTATGGCTACACCTTC. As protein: CASSPDADYGYTF.

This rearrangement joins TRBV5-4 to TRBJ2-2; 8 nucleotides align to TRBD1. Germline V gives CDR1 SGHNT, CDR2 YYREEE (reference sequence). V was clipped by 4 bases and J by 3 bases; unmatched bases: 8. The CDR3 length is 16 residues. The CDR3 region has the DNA TGTGCCAGCAGCCAACACAGGGGGGTAGACACCGGGGAGCTGTTTTTT. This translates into CASSQHRGVDTGELFF.

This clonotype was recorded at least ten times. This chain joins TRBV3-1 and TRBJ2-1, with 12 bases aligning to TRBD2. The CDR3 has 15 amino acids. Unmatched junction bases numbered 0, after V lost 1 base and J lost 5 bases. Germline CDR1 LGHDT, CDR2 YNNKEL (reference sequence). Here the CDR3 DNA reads TGTGCCAGCAGCCAAGGACTAGCGGGAGACAATGAGCAGTTCTTC. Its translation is CASSQGLAGDNEQFF.

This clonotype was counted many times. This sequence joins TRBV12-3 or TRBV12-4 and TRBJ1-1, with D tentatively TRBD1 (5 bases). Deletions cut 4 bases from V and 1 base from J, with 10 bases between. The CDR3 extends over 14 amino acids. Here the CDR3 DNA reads TGTGCCAGCAGTTCCCGGGACTGGAACACTGAAGCTTTCTTT. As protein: CASSSRDWNTEAFF.

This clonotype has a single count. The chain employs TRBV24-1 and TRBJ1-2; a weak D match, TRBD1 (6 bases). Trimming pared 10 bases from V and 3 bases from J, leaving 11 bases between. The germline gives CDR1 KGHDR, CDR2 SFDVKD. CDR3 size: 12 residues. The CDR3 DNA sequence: TGTGCCACTTCGGACAGAGACTATGGCTACACCTTC. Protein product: CATSDRDYGYTF.

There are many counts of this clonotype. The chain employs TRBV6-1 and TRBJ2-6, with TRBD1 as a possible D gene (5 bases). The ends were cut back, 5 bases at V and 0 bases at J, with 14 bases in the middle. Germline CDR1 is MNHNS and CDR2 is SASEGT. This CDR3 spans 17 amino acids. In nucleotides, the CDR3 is TGTGCCAGCAGTTCCCTCGACAGTAGCTCTGGGGCCAACGTCCTGACTTTC. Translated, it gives CASSSLDSSSGANVLTF.

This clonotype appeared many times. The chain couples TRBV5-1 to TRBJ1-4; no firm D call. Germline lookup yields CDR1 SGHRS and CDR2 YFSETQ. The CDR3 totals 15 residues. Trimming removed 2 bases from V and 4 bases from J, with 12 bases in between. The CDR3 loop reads CASSFLSGNNEKLFF. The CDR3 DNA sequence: TGCGCCAGCAGCTTCCTCTCTGGAAATAATGAAAAACTGTTTTTT. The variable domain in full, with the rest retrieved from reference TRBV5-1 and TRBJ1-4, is KAGVTQTPRYLIKTRGQQVTLSCSPISGHRSVSWYQQTPGQGLQFLFEYFSETQRNKGNFPGRFSGRQFSNSRSEMNVSTLELGDSALYLCASSFLSGNNEKLFFGSGTQLSVL.

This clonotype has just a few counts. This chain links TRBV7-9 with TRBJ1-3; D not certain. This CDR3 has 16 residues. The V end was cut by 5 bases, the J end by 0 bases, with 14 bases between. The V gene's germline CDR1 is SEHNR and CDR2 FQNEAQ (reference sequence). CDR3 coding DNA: TGTGCCAGCAGCCAAGAGGACGCGAGCTCTGGAAACACCATATATTTT. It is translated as CASSQEDASSGNTIYF.

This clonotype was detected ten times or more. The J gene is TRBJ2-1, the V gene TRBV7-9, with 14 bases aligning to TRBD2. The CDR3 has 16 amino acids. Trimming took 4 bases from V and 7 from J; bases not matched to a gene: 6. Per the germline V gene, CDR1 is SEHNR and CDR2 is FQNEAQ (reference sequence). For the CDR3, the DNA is TGTGCCAGCAGCTCGGGGACTAGCGGGAGTTCAAATGAGCAGTTCTTC. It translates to CASSSGTSGSSNEQFF. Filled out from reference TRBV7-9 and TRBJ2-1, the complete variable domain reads DTGVSQNPRHKITKRGQNVTFRCDPISEHNRLYWYRQTLGQGPEFLTYFQNEAQLEKSRLLSDRFSAERPKGSFSTLEIQRTEQGDSAMYLCASSSGTSGSSNEQFFGPGTRLTVL.

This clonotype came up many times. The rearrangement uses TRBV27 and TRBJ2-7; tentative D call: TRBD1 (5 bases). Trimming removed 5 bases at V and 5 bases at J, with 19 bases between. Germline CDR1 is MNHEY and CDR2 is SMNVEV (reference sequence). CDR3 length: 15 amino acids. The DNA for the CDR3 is TGTGCCAGCAGTCGCGCAAAGGGGCTTCCCCACGAGCAGTACTTC. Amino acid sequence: CASSRAKGLPHEQYF.

This CDR3 is CASSPDRAGFEKLFF. Here the CDR3 DNA reads TGTGCCAGCAGCCCTGACCGGGCGGGCTTTGAAAAACTGTTTTTT. This chain uses TRBV12-3 or TRBV12-4 with TRBJ1-4; D not certain. V was cut by 6 bases and J by 7 bases, with 18 bases left in between. This CDR3 contains 15 residues.

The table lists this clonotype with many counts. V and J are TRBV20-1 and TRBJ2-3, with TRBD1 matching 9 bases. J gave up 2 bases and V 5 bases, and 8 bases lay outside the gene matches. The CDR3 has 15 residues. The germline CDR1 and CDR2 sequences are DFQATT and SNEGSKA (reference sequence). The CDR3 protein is CSARTGTGNTDTQYF. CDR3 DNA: TGCAGTGCTCGGACCGGGACAGGGAACACAGATACGCAGTATTTT.

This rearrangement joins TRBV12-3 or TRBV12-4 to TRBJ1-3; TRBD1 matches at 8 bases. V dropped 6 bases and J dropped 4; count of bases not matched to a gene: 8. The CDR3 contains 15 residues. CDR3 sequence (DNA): TGTGCCAGCAGCCCTCTACAGGGGGGAGGAAACACCATATATTTT. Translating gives CASSPLQGGGNTIYF.

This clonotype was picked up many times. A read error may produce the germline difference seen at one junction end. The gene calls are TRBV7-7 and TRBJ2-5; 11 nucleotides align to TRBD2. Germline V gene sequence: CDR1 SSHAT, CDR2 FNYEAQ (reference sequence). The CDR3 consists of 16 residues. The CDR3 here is CASSFISGGARETQYF. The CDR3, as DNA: TGTGCTAGCAGCTTCATTAGCGGGGGGGCCCGCGAGACCCAGTACTTC. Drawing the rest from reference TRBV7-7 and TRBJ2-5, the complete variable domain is GAGVSQSPRYKVTKRGQDVTLRCDPISSHATLYWYQQALGQGPEFLTYFNYEAQPDKSGLPSDRFSAERPEGSISTLTIQRTEQRDSAMYRCASSFISGGARETQYFGPGTRLLVL.

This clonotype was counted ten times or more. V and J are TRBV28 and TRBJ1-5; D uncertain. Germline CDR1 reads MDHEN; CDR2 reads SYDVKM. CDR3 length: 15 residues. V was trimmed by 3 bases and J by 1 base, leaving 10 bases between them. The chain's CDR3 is CASSFQGLSNQPQHF. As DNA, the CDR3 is TGTGCCAGCAGTTTTCAAGGATTGAGCAATCAGCCCCAGCATTTT.

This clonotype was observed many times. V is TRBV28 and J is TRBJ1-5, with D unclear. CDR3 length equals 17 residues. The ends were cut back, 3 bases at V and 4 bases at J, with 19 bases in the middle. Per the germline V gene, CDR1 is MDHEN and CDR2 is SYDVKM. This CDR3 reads CASSFPPKGKGNQPQHF. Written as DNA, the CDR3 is TGTGCCAGCAGTTTCCCACCGAAGGGTAAGGGTAATCAGCCCCAGCATTTT.

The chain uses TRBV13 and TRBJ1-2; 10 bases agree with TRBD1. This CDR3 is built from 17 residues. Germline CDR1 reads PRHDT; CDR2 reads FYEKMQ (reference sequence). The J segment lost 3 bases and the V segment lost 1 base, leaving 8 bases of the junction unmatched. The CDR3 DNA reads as TGTGCCAGCAGCTTAGCTGACAGGGGGCAGGAGGACTATGGCTACACCTTC. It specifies CASSLADRGQEDYGYTF.

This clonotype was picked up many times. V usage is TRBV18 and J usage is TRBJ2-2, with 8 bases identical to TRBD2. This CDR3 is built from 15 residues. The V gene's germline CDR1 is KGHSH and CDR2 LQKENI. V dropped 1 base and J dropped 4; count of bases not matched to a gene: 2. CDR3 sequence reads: CASSPQTSGTGELFF. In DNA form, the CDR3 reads TGTGCCAGCTCACCACAAACTAGCGGCACCGGGGAGCTGTTTTTT.

CDR3 nucleotide sequence: TGTGCCAGCAGCTTAGGACGGGTCTCCGATACGCAGTATTTT. Amino acid sequence: CASSLGRVSDTQYF. The chain links TRBV11-2 to TRBJ2-3; D remains unclear. V was cut by 1 base and J by 6 bases, with 11 bases left in between. The CDR3 consists of 14 residues. Germline V CDR1 and CDR2: SGHAT, FQNNGV.

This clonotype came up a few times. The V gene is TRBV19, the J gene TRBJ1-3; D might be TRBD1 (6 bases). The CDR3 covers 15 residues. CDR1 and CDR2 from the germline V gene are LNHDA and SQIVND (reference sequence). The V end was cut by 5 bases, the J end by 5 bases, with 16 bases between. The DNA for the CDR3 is TGTGCCAGTAGTCCCTGGGGGGCAGCGAGAAACACCATATATTTT. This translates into CASSPWGAARNTIYF.

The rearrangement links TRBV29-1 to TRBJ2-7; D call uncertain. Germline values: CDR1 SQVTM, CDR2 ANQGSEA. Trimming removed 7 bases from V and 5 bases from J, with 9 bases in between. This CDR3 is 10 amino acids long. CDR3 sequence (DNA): TGCAGCGGACAACTCGACGAGCAGTACTTC. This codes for CSGQLDEQYF.

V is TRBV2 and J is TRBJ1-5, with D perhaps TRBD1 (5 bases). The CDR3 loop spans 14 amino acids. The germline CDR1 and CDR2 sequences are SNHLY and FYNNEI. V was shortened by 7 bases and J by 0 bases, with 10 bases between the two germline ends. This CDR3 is CASNGAHSNQPQHF. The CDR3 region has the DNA TGTGCCAGCAACGGGGCACATAGCAATCAGCCCCAGCATTTT.

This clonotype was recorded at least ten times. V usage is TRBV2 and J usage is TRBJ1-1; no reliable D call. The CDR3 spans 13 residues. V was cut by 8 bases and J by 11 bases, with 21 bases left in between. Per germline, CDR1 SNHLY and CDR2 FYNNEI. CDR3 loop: CASLITGSGGAFF. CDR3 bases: TGTGCCAGCCTTATAACGGGCTCGGGCGGGGCTTTCTTT.

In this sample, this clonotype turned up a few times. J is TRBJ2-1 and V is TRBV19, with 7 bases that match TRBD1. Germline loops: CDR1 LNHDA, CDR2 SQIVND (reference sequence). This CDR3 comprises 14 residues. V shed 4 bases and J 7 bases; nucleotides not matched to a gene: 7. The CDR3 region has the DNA TGTGCCAGTAGTAACCTGGGACAGTCTAATGAGCAGTTCTTC. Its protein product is CASSNLGQSNEQFF.

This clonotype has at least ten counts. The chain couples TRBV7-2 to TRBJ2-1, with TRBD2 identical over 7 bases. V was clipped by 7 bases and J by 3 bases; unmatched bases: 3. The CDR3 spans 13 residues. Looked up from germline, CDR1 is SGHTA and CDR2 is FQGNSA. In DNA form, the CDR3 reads TGTGCCAGCAACCCTAGCGGCTACAATGAGCAGTTCTTC. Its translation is CASNPSGYNEQFF.

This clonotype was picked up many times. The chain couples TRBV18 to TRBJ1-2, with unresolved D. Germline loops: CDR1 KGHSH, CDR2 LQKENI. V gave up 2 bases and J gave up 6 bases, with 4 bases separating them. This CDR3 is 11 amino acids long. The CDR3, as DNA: TGTGCCAGCTCACCAGGGAATGGCTACACCTTC. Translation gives CASSPGNGYTF.